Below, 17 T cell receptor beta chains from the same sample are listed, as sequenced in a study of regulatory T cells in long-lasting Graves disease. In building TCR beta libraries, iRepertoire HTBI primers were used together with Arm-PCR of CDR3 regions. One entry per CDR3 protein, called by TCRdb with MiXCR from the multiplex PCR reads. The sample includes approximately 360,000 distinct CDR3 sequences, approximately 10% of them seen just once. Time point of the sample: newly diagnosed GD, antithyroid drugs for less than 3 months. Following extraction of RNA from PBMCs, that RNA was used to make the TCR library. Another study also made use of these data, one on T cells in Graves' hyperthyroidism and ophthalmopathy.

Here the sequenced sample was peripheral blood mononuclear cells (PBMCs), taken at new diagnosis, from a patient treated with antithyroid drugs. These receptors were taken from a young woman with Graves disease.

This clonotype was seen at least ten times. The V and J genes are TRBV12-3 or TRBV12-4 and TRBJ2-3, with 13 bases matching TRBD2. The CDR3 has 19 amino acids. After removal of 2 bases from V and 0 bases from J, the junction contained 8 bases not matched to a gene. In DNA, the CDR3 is TGTGCCAGCAGTTTACGACTAGCGGGAGGAGACGCTAGCACAGATACGCAGTATTTT. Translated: CASSLRLAGGDASTDTQYF.

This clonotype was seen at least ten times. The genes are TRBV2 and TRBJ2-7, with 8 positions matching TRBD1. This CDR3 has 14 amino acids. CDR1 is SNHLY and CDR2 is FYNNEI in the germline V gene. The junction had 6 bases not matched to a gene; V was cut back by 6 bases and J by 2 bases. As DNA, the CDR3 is TGTGCCAGCAGCTTACAGGGGGGACCCTACGAGCAGTACTTC. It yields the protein CASSLQGGPYEQYF.

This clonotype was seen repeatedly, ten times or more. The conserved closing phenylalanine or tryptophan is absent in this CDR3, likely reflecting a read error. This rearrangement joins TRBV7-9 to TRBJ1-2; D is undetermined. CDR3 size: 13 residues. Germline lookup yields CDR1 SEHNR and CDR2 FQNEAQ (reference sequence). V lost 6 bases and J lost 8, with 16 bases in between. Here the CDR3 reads CASSWEGRYGYTL. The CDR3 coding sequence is TGTGCCAGCAGTTGGGAGGGCAGATACGGCTACACCCTC.

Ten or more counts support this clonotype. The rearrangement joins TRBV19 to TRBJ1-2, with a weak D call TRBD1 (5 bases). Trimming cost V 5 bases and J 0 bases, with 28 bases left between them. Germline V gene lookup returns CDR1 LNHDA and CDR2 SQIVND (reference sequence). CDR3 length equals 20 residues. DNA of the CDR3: TGTGCCAGTAGTGACCGGCCGGGAAAGGGTGCAAGCAGGGCTAACTATGGCTACACCTTC. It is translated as CASSDRPGKGASRANYGYTF. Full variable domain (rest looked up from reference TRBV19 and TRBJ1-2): DGGITQSPKYLFRKEGQNVTLSCEQNLNHDAMYWYRQDPGQGLRLIYYSQIVNDFQKGDIAEGYSVSREKKESFPLTVTSAQKNPTAFYLCASSDRPGKGASRANYGYTFGSGTRLTVV.

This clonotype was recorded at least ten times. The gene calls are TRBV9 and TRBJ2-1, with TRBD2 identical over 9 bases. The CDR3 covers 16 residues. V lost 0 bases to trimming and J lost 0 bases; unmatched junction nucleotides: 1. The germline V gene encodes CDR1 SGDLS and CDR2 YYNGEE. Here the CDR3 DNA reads TGTGCCAGCAGCGTAGATAGCGGGAGCTCCTACAATGAGCAGTTCTTC. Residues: CASSVDSGSSYNEQFF.

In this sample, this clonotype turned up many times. The CDR3 DNA sequence: TGTGCCTGTCAACTCCCCGGGACAGGGGGCTTTGGCTACACCTTC. It specifies CACQLPGTGGFGYTF. The V call is TRBV30, the J call TRBJ1-2; 12 nucleotides match TRBD1. This CDR3 contains 15 residues. Germline V gene data show CDR1 as GTSNPN and CDR2 as SVGIG (reference sequence). The ends lost 6 bases at V and 7 bases at J; junction bases unmatched: 12.

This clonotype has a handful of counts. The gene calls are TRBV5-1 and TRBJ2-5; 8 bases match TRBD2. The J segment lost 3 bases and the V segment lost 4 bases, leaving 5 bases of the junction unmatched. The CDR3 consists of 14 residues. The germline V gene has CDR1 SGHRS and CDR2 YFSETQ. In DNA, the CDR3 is TGCGCCAGCAGCCATAGCGGGGAAAAAGAGACCCAGTACTTC. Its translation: CASSHSGEKETQYF.

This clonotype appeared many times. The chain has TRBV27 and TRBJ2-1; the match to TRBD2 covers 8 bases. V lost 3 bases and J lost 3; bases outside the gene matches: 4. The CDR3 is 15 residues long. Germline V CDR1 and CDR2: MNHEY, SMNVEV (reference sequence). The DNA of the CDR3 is TGTGCCAGCAGTTTTAGCGGGGTTAGCTACAATGAGCAGTTCTTC. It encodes CASSFSGVSYNEQFF.

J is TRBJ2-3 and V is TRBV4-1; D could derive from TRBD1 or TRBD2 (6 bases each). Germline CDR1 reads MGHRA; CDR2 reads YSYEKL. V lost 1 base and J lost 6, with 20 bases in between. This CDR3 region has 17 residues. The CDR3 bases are TGCGCCAGCAGCCAAGGCCAACTAGCTCCTAGGGGGGATACGCAGTATTTT. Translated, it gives CASSQGQLAPRGDTQYF.

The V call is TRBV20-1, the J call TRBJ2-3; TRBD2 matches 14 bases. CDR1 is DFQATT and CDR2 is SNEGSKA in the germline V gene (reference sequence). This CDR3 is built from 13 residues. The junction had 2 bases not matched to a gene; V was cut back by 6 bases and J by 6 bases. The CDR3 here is CSAGLAGGDTQYF. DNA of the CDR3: TGCAGTGCCGGACTAGCGGGGGGCGATACGCAGTATTTT.

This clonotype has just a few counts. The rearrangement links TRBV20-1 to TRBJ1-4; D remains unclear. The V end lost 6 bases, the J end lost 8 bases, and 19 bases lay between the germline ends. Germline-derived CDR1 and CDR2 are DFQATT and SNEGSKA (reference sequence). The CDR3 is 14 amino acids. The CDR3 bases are TGCAGTGCCCCTGTCCGGGGTCCGGGCGAAAAACTGTTTTTT. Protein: CSAPVRGPGEKLFF.

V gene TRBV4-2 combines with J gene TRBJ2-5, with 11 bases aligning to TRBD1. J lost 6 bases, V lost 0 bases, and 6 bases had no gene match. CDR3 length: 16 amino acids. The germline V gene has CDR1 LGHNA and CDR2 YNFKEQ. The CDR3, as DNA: TGTGCCAGCAGCCAAGAGGACAGGGGGCGTGGGCAGACCCAGTACTTC. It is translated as CASSQEDRGRGQTQYF.

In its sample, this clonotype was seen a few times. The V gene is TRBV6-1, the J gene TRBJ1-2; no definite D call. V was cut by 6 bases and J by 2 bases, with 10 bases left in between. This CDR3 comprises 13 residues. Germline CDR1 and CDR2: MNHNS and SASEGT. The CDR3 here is CASRVTANYGYTF. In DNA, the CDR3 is TGTGCCAGCAGAGTAACTGCAAACTATGGCTACACCTTC.

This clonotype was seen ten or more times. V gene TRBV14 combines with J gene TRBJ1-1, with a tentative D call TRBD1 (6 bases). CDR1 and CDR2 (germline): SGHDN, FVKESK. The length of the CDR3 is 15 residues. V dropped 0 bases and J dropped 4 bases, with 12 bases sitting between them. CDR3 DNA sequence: TGTGCCAGCAGCCAAGAGAGGGGGGGGGTCACTGAAGCTTTCTTT. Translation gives CASSQERGGVTEAFF.

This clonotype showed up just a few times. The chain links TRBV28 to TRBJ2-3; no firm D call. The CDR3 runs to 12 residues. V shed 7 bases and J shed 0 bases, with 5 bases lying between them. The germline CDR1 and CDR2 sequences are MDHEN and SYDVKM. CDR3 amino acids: CASKSSTDTQYF. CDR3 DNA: TGTGCCAGCAAAAGTAGCACAGATACGCAGTATTTT. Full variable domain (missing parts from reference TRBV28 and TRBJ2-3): DVKVTQSSRYLVKRTGEKVFLECVQDMDHENMFWYRQDPGLGLRLIYFSYDVKMKEKGDIPEGYSVSREKKERFSLILESASTNQTSMYLCASKSSTDTQYFGPGTRLTVL.

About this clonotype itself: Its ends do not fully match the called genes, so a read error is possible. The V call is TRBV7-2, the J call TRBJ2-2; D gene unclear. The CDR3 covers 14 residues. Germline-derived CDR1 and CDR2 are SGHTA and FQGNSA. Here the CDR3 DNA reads TGTGCCAGCAACTTAGCCCGGTCCACCGGGGAGCTGTTTTTT. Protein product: CASNLARSTGELFF. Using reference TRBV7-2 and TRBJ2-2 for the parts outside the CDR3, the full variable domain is GAGVSQSPSNKVTEKGKDVELRCDPISGHTALYWYRQSLGQGLEFLIYFQGNSAPDKSGLPSDRFSAERTGGSVSTLTIQRTQQEDSAVYLCASNLARSTGELFFGEGSRLTVL.

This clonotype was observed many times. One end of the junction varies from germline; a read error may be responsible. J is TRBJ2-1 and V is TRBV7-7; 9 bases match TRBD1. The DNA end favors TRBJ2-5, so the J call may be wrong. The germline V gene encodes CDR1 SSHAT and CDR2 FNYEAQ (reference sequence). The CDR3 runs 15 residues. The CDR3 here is CASSLGQGIQETQYF. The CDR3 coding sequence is TGTGCTAGCAGCTTAGGACAGGGGATCCAAGAGACCCAGTACTTC.